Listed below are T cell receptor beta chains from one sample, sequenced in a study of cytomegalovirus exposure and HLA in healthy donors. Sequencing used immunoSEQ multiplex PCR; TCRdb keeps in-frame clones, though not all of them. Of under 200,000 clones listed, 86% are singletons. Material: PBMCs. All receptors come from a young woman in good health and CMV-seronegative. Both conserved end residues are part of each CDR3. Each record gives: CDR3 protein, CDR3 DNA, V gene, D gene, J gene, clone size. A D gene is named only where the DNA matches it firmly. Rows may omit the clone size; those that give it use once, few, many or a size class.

CDR3: CASSPLYEQYF
DNA: TGTGCCAGCAGCCCCCTCTACGAGCAGTACTTC
V: TRBV9
D: .
J: TRBJ2-7
size: .

CDR3: CASKGDRGEQYF
DNA: TGTGCCAGCAAGGGGGACAGGGGTGAGCAGTACTTC
V: TRBV2
D: TRBD1
J: TRBJ2-7
size: .

CDR3: CASSLSGVGTGELFF
DNA: TGTGCCAGCAGTCTTTCGGGAGTTGGGACCGGGGAGCTGTTTTTT
V: TRBV9
D: .
J: TRBJ2-2
size: .

CDR3: CASSLGLAEGLEQYF
DNA: TGTGCCAGCAGCCTAGGACTAGCGGAGGGCCTCGAGCAGTACTTC
V: TRBV5-6
D: TRBD2
J: TRBJ2-7
size: .

CDR3: CASSFSGANQPQHF
DNA: TGTGCCAGCAGTTTTTCAGGGGCCAATCAGCCCCAGCATTTT
V: TRBV27
D: .
J: TRBJ1-5
size: few

CDR3: CASSMRATLSYEQYF
DNA: TGTGCCAGTAGTATGAGGGCCACCCTCTCCTACGAGCAGTACTTC
V: TRBV19
D: .
J: TRBJ2-7
size: .

CDR3: CASSSTGGAGTGELFF
DNA: TGTGCCAGCAGCTCGACAGGGGGCGCCGGCACCGGGGAGCTGTTTTTT
V: TRBV5-6
D: TRBD1
J: TRBJ2-2
size: .

CDR3: CADQAGGFGEQYF
DNA: TGTGCCGACCAGGCGGGAGGTTTTGGGGAGCAGTACTTC
V: TRBV2
D: TRBD2
J: TRBJ2-7
size: .

CDR3: CASSLLADPYEQYF
DNA: TGTGCCAGCAGCTTGCTAGCGGATCCCTACGAGCAGTACTTC
V: TRBV11-2
D: TRBD2
J: TRBJ2-7
size: .

CDR3: CASSLGGHYEQYF
DNA: TGTGCCAGCAGTTTGGGGGGGCACTACGAGCAGTACTTC
V: TRBV27
D: .
J: TRBJ2-7
size: .

CDR3: CASRPGDEDTQYF
DNA: TGTGCCAGCAGACCGGGGGATGAAGATACGCAGTATTTT
V: TRBV2
D: .
J: TRBJ2-3
size: .

CDR3: CASSLDSLNTGELFF
DNA: TGCGCCAGCAGCCTCGACAGTTTGAACACCGGGGAGCTGTTTTTT
V: TRBV5-1
D: .
J: TRBJ2-2
size: .

CDR3: CASSEALSAGGNEQYF
DNA: TGTGCCAGCAGTGAAGCTTTATCGGCAGGGGGCAACGAGCAGTACTTC
V: TRBV6-1
D: TRBD1
J: TRBJ2-7
size: .

CDR3: CASRGLGALGTEAFF
DNA: TGTGCCAGCAGGGGACTTGGGGCGTTGGGCACTGAAGCTTTCTTT
V: TRBV6-6
D: .
J: TRBJ1-1
size: .

CDR3: CASSLLWDLSNLAGVYNEQFF
DNA: TGTGCCAGCAGTCTTTTATGGGATTTAAGTAATCTAGCGGGTGTTTACAATGAGCAGTTCTTC
V: TRBV27
D: TRBD2
J: TRBJ2-1
size: .

CDR3: CASSYRGGVYGYTF
DNA: TGTGCCAGCAGCTACAGGGGAGGGGTATATGGCTACACCTTC
V: TRBV6-5
D: TRBD1
J: TRBJ1-2
size: .

CDR3: CASSQDRVYNEQFF
DNA: TGTGCCAGCAGCCAGGACAGGGTCTACAATGAGCAGTTCTTC
V: TRBV5-5
D: TRBD1
J: TRBJ2-1
size: .

CDR3: CASSFRSSGRQDTQYF
DNA: TGTGCCAGCAGTTTTAGGTCTAGCGGAAGGCAAGATACGCAGTATTTT
V: TRBV28
D: TRBD2
J: TRBJ2-3
size: .

CDR3: CASSLKGQGYGYTF
DNA: TGTGCCAGCAGTTTGAAAGGGCAGGGCTATGGCTACACCTTC
V: TRBV27
D: .
J: TRBJ1-2
size: few

CDR3: CASTPQPRASYEQYF
DNA: TGTGCCAGCACCCCCCAGCCCAGGGCCTCCTACGAGCAGTACTTC
V: TRBV6-1
D: .
J: TRBJ2-7
size: .

CDR3: CASSPVAGRGLNNEQFF
DNA: TGCGCCAGCAGCCCGGTGGCGGGACGGGGGTTAAACAATGAGCAGTTCTTC
V: TRBV5-1
D: .
J: TRBJ2-1
size: .

CDR3: CASLPTGPLEWTQYF
DNA: TGTGCCAGCCTACCAACAGGGCCACTGGAATGGACCCAGTACTTC
V: TRBV7-9
D: .
J: TRBJ2-5
size: .

CDR3: CSVSGGTDTQYF
DNA: TGCAGCGTTAGCGGGGGCACAGATACGCAGTATTTT
V: TRBV29-1
D: TRBD2
J: TRBJ2-3
size: once

CDR3: CASSVGTAGTEAFF
DNA: TGTGCCAGCAGCGTAGGGACGGCGGGGACTGAAGCTTTCTTT
V: TRBV9
D: .
J: TRBJ1-1
size: .

CDR3: CASSAGSENTGELFF
DNA: TGTGCCAGCAGCGCCGGTAGCGAGAACACCGGGGAGCTGTTTTTT
V: TRBV11-3
D: .
J: TRBJ2-2
size: .

CDR3: CASGRGGTSARSDTQYF
DNA: TGTGCCAGCGGAAGAGGGGGTACTAGCGCGAGGTCAGATACGCAGTATTTT
V: TRBV4-2
D: .
J: TRBJ2-3
size: .

CDR3: CASRRDRVADTQYF
DNA: TGTGCCAGCAGGCGGGACAGGGTGGCAGATACGCAGTATTTT
V: TRBV28
D: TRBD1
J: TRBJ2-3
size: .

CDR3: CASSLLGDSTEAFF
DNA: TGTGCCAGCAGCTTGCTAGGGGACAGCACTGAAGCTTTCTTT
V: TRBV5-8
D: TRBD1
J: TRBJ1-1
size: few

CDR3: CASSLGTGGADTEAFF
DNA: TGTGCCAGCAGTTTAGGCACGGGGGGCGCGGACACTGAAGCTTTCTTT
V: TRBV28
D: .
J: TRBJ1-1
size: once

CDR3: CASSQSPGNIQYF
DNA: TGCGCCAGCAGTCAATCGCCGGGTAACATTCAGTACTTC
V: TRBV23-1
D: .
J: TRBJ2-4
size: .

CDR3: CASSPRLAGVTEQYF
DNA: TGTGCCAGCAGCCCGAGACTAGCGGGGGTTACAGAGCAGTACTTC
V: TRBV7-2
D: TRBD2
J: TRBJ2-7
size: .

CDR3: CASSKVGASSLPYTQYF
DNA: TGTGCCAGCAGCAAAGTGGGGGCAAGTTCCCTTCCCTATACGCAGTATTTT
V: TRBV21-1
D: .
J: TRBJ2-3
size: .

CDR3: CASSPGTGGNTIYF
DNA: TGTGCCAGCAGTCCTGGGACAGGGGGAAACACCATATATTTT
V: TRBV6-1
D: TRBD1
J: TRBJ1-3
size: .

CDR3: CASSRTGGKDTQYF
DNA: TGTGCCAGCAGTCGGACAGGGGGCAAAGATACGCAGTATTTT
V: TRBV28
D: TRBD1
J: TRBJ2-3
size: .

CDR3: CASSGGLASYNEQFF
DNA: TGTGCCAGCAGTGGAGGACTAGCGAGCTACAATGAGCAGTTCTTC
V: TRBV6-1
D: TRBD2
J: TRBJ2-1
size: .

CDR3: CASINTGAASYGYTF
DNA: TGTGCCAGCATAAACACAGGGGCGGCTAGCTATGGCTACACCTTC
V: TRBV6-6
D: TRBD1
J: TRBJ1-2
size: .

CDR3: CASFRVSGNTIYF
DNA: TGTGCCAGTTTCCGGGTCTCTGGAAACACCATATATTTT
V: TRBV28
D: .
J: TRBJ1-3
size: .

CDR3: CATSRGRGSYNEQFF
DNA: TGTGCCACCAGCAGAGGACGGGGGTCCTACAATGAGCAGTTCTTC
V: TRBV15
D: .
J: TRBJ2-1
size: .

CDR3: CAGLLGFSGNTGELFF
DNA: TGTGCCGGCCTTCTCGGTTTTTCAGGGAACACCGGGGAGCTGTTTTTT
V: TRBV7-9
D: .
J: TRBJ2-2
size: few

CDR3: CASSHWDRLGYTF
DNA: TGTGCCAGCAGCCACTGGGACAGGTTGGGCTACACCTTC
V: TRBV6-1
D: TRBD1
J: TRBJ1-2
size: .

CDR3: CASSGQGWEQYF
DNA: TGTGCCAGCAGTGGACAGGGGTGGGAGCAGTACTTC
V: TRBV2
D: TRBD1
J: TRBJ2-7
size: .

CDR3: CASSSGLAGFTDTQYF
DNA: TGTGCCAGCAGTTCCGGACTAGCGGGGTTCACAGATACGCAGTATTTT
V: TRBV27
D: TRBD2
J: TRBJ2-3
size: few

CDR3: CASSVRGGNTGELFF
DNA: TGTGCCAGCAGCGTACGCGGGGGTAACACCGGGGAGCTGTTTTTT
V: TRBV9
D: TRBD2
J: TRBJ2-2
size: .

CDR3: CAIRMGDNSGANVLTF
DNA: TGTGCCATCCGAATGGGAGACAACTCTGGGGCCAACGTCCTGACTTTC
V: TRBV10-3
D: .
J: TRBJ2-6
size: .

CDR3: CASSESLTYEQYF
DNA: TGTGCCAGCAGTGAGAGTTTAACTTACGAGCAGTACTTC
V: TRBV6-1
D: .
J: TRBJ2-7
size: .

CDR3: CASSVDVNTEAFF
DNA: TGTGCCAGCAGTGTAGATGTGAACACTGAAGCTTTCTTT
V: TRBV2
D: .
J: TRBJ1-1
size: few

CDR3: CASSRSPSRRGNEKLFF
DNA: TGTGCCAGCAGTAGATCCCCGTCCAGGCGGGGAAATGAAAAACTGTTTTTT
V: TRBV7-6
D: .
J: TRBJ1-4
size: once